This TCR beta chain stems from a study of T-cell memory formation after mild COVID-19. Study details: Most TCR clusters belonged to a single donor.

V lost 2 bases, J lost 1 base, and 12 bases lay in between. Germline values: CDR1 SGHRS, CDR2 YFSETQ. This CDR3 has 15 amino acids. TCRdb analysed the 5' RACE reads with MiXCR anew, one entry per CDR3 protein. The table includes under 300,000 distinct CDR3 sequences, roughly 8.2% detected once. This clonotype turned up a few times. The antigen remains undetermined. Points from the study as a whole: Contracting CD4+ clones lay largely in CM and EM, with CD8+ ones residing in EMRA. Among clones contracting day 15 to 85, CD4/CD8 was balanced, whereas later expanders leaned CD4+.

Sequenced: PBMCs or a T cell subset sorted from them (not recorded which). The clonotype originates from a man younger than 35 who had mild COVID-19 (a few samples of this study predate the infection). Cell type and time point are not known. The chain links TRBV5-1 to TRBJ1-1, with no clear D. The CDR3 loop reads CASSLYYTGNTEAFF. The CDR3 DNA follows: TGCGCCAGCAGCTTATATTATACGGGGAACACTGAAGCTTTCTTT.